This T cell receptor (beta chain) appears in the sequencing data of a study of blood T cell repertoires in COVID-19. Looking at the study overall: From T cells, B-cell-depleted T cells, or PBMCs came the material, which was cDNA or gDNA.

Assay: immunoSEQ multiplex PCR; the TCRdb copy retains only in-frame clones and omits some. This table has some 100,000 clones, approximately 90% appearing once. Germline V lookup: CDR1 MNHNS, CDR2 SASEGT. The CDR3 loop spans 16 amino acids. Trimming removed 0 bases from V and 9 bases from J; junction bases left unmatched: 7. Sequencing used peripheral blood. The receptor was isolated from a human donor in a cohort sampled during active COVID-19. The chain employs TRBV6-1 and TRBJ2-1, with 11 positions matching TRBD1. CDR3 residues: CASSEAVGQGAGEQFF. The CDR3 DNA reads TGTGCCAGCAGTGAAGCAGTAGGACAGGGGGCGGGTGAGCAGTTCTTC.